This T cell receptor (beta chain) was obtained from a study of CD8 T cells in ankylosing spondylitis. Making the TCR beta libraries involved quantitative 5'-RACE with molecular barcodes. In TCRdb, the 5' RACE reads were re-called with MiXCR into one record per CDR3 protein. This table has under 450,000 distinct CDR3 sequences, more than 20% appearing once. Findings and caveats of the study: Clones linked to the disease showed a CD8+ phenotype. They occurred at relatively low frequencies in peripheral blood. In ankylosing spondylitis patients, matched synovial fluid reportedly showed significant enrichment of disease-linked clones.

This CDR3 is 15 amino acids long. V lost 4 bases and J lost 9; bases outside the gene matches: 10. CDR1 is LGHNA, CDR2 YNFKEQ, per germline. This clonotype was seen only a few times. Its antigen is not known. The chain recombines TRBV4-2 with TRBJ2-1; 9 bases are shared with TRBD2. The TCR comes from a male donor with ankylosing spondylitis or in good health (not recorded which). Specimen: blood, either unsorted or a sorted T cell fraction (not recorded which). Here the CDR3 reads CASSPLAGGAGEQFF. CDR3 bases: TGTGCCAGCAGCCCCCTGGCGGGGGGGGCGGGTGAGCAGTTCTTC.